The rows below give T cell receptor beta chains drawn from one sample of a study of blood T cell repertoires in COVID-19. Data came from immunoSEQ multiplex PCR; TCRdb stores just in-frame clones and leaves some out. The sample contains some 260,000 clones, 82% of which appear only once. Sequencing was performed on peripheral blood. These TCRs come from an elderly woman with active or convalescent COVID-19. The CDR3 runs from the conserved cysteine through the conserved F or W. The D gene is left open where the match is weak. The size entry is marked missing in some rows and otherwise reads once, few, many or a size class.

cdr3_length	v_call	clone_size	j_call	d_call	cdr3_aa	cdr3_nt
16	TRBV5-1	-	TRBJ2-3	TRBD1	CASNSGDRVYTDTQYF	TGCGCCAGCAACTCAGGGGACAGAGTGTACACAGATACGCAGTATTTT
18	TRBV7-9	-	TRBJ2-6	TRBD1	CASSSRTGGYSGANVLTF	TGTGCCAGCAGCTCGCGGACAGGGGGCTACTCTGGGGCCAACGTCCTGACTTTC
16	TRBV28	once	TRBJ1-1	-	CASSMYSAPMNTEAFF	TGTGCCAGCAGTATGTACAGTGCCCCCATGAACACTGAAGCTTTCTTT
17	TRBV20-1	-	TRBJ1-1	TRBD1	CSATDRGLSQLNTEAFF	TGCAGTGCTACTGACAGGGGCCTATCCCAATTGAACACTGAAGCTTTCTTT
20	TRBV19	-	TRBJ2-1	TRBD1	CASSMVGGHQGQSSYNEQFF	TGTGCCAGTAGTATGGTGGGCGGGCACCAGGGACAGAGCTCCTACAATGAGCAGTTCTTC
15	TRBV5-1	few	TRBJ2-7	TRBD2	CASSFSLAGEGEQYF	TGCGCCAGCAGCTTTTCACTAGCGGGAGAGGGGGAGCAGTACTTC
14	TRBV5-1	-	TRBJ2-1	TRBD1	CASSLQGPLGEQFF	TGCGCCAGCAGCTTACAGGGGCCCTTGGGGGAGCAGTTCTTC
13	TRBV10-1	-	TRBJ1-1	TRBD1	CASSGQDFTEAFF	TGCGCCAGCAGCGGACAGGATTTTACTGAAGCTTTCTTT
13	TRBV19	-	TRBJ2-7	-	CASSKGGSYEQYF	TGTGCCAGTAGTAAAGGGGGCTCCTACGAGCAGTACTTC
15	TRBV27	-	TRBJ1-2	-	CASSQGSTPNYGYTF	TGTGCCAGCAGTCAGGGGTCGACACCGAACTATGGCTACACCTTC
15	TRBV5-1	-	TRBJ1-4	TRBD1	CASSWTGSADEKLFF	TGCGCCAGCAGCTGGACAGGTTCCGCGGACGAAAAACTGTTTTTT
13	TRBV29-1	-	TRBJ1-2	TRBD1	CSVEGTGENGYTF	TGCAGCGTTGAAGGGACAGGGGAGAATGGCTACACCTTC
16	TRBV10-2	-	TRBJ1-3	-	CASSGTAGPSGNTIYF	TGCGCCAGCAGTGGTACAGCCGGTCCCTCTGGAAACACCATATATTTT
16	TRBV3-1/TRBV3-2	-	TRBJ2-1	TRBD2	CASSLAGLDTYNEQFF	TGTGCCAGCAGCCTAGCGGGACTTGACACATACAATGAGCAGTTCTTC
14	TRBV27	once	TRBJ1-5	TRBD1	CASSPTGGVQPQHF	TGTGCCAGCAGTCCGACAGGGGGCGTTCAGCCCCAGCATTTT
16	TRBV5-1	-	TRBJ2-1	TRBD2	CASSWGGTSGYNEQFF	TGCGCCAGCAGCTGGGGTGGGACTAGCGGCTACAATGAGCAGTTCTTC
14	TRBV27	-	TRBJ1-6	TRBD1	CASSSDRGLSPLHF	TGTGCCAGCAGCTCGGACAGGGGGCTTTCACCCCTCCACTTT
18	TRBV21-1	-	TRBJ2-1	-	CASSKLSQGVPSYNEQFF	TGTGCCAGCAGCAAATTGTCCCAGGGGGTGCCTTCCTACAATGAGCAGTTCTTC
15	TRBV5-6	-	TRBJ1-4	TRBD1	CASSLGTGGSEKLFF	TGTGCCAGCAGCTTGGGGACAGGGGGCAGTGAAAAACTGTTTTTT
13	TRBV28	once	TRBJ1-2	-	CASSRGPNYGYTF	TGTGCCAGCTCTAGGGGCCCTAACTATGGCTACACCTTC
14	TRBV2	-	TRBJ1-6	TRBD1	CASSAARGPSPLHF	TGTGCCAGCAGTGCGGCCAGGGGGCCTTCACCCCTCCACTTT
15	TRBV9	few	TRBJ1-3	-	CASSVGQLSGNTIYF	TGTGCCAGCAGCGTAGGACAGCTTTCTGGAAACACCATATATTTT
13	TRBV30	-	TRBJ1-5	-	CAWSGQINQPQHF	TGTGCCTGGAGTGGCCAGATCAATCAGCCCCAGCATTTT
15	TRBV7-8	once	TRBJ1-2	-	CASSLARTANYGYTF	TGTGCCAGCAGCTTAGCGCGGACAGCTAACTATGGCTACACCTTC
16	TRBV28	-	TRBJ2-5	TRBD2	CASSWYNGVAGETQYF	TGTGCCAGCAGTTGGTACAACGGGGTAGCGGGTGAGACCCAGTACTTC
18	TRBV24-1	-	TRBJ2-5	TRBD2	CATSDLPNHSGAQETQYF	TGTGCCACCAGTGATTTGCCTAACCATAGCGGGGCCCAAGAGACCCAGTACTTC
14	TRBV6-6	-	TRBJ1-2	-	CASSDQGPGYGYTF	TGTGCCAGCAGTGATCAGGGTCCGGGCTATGGCTACACCTTC